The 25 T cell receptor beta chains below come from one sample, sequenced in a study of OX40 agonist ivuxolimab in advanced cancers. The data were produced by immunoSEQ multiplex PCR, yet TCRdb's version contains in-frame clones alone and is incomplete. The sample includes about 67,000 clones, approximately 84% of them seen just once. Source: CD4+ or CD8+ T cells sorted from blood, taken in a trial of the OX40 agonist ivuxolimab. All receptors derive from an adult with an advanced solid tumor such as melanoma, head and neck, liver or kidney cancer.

The CDR3 loop is CASSGTVNSPLHF. CDR3 coding DNA: TGTGCCAGTAGCGGGACGGTGAATTCACCCCTCCACTTT. The chain links TRBV19 to TRBJ1-6, with D perhaps matching TRBD1 (5 bases). The CDR3 spans 13 residues. V dropped 6 bases and J dropped 7 bases, with 10 bases sitting between them. Germline CDR1 is LNHDA and CDR2 is SQIVND (reference sequence).

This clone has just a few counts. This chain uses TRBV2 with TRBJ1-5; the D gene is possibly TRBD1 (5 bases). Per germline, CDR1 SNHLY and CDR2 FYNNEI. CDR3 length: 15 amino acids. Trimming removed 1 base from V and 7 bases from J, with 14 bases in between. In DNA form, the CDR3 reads TGTGCCAGCAGTGAAGACGAGCAGGGTTCACAGCCCCAGCATTTT. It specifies CASSEDEQGSQPQHF.

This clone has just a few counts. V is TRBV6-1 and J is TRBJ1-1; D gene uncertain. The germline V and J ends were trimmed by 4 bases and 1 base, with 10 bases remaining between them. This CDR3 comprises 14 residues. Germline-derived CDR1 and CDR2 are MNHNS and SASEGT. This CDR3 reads CASSVPNRNTEAFF. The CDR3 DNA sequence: TGTGCCAGCAGTGTACCCAACAGGAACACTGAAGCTTTCTTT.

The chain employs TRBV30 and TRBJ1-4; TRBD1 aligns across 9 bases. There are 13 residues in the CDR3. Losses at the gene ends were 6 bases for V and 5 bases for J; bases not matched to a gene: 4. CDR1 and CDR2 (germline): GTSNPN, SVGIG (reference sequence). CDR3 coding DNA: TGTGCCTGTCGCGGGACAGGGAATGAAAAACTGTTTTTT. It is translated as CACRGTGNEKLFF. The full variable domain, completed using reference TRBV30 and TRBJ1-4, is SQTIHQWPATLVQPVGSPLSLECTVEGTSNPNLYWYRQAAGRGLQLLFYSVGIGQISSEVPQNLSASRPQDRQFILSSKKLLLSDSGFYLCACRGTGNEKLFFGSGTQLSVL.

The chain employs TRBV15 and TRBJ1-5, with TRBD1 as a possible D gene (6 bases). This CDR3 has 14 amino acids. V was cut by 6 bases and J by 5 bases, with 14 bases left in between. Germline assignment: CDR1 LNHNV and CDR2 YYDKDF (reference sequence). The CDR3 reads CATSYRALDQPQHF. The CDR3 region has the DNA TGTGCCACCAGTTACAGGGCCCTCGATCAGCCCCAGCATTTT.

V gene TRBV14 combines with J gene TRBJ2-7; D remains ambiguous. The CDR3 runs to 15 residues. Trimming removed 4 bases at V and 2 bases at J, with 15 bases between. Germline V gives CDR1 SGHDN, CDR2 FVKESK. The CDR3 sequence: CASSPAGSRTYEQYF. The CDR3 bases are TGTGCCAGCAGCCCCGCCGGCAGCCGAACCTACGAGCAGTACTTC. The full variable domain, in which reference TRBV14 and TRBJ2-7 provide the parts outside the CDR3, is EAGVTQFPSHSVIEKGQTVTLRCDPISGHDNLYWYRRVMGKEIKFLLHFVKESKQDESGMPNNRFLAERTGGTYSTLKVQPAELEDSGVYFCASSPAGSRTYEQYFGPGTRLTVT.

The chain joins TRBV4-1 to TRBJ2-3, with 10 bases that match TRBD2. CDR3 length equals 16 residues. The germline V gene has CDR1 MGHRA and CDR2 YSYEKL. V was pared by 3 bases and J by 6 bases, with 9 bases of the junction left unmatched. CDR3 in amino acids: CASSHGLADSMDTQYF. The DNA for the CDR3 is TGCGCCAGCAGCCACGGACTAGCGGATTCCATGGATACGCAGTATTTT.

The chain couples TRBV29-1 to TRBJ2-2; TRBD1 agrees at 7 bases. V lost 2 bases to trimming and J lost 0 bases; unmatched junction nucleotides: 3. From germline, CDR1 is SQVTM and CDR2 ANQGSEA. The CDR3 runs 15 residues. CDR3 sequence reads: CSVETGASNTGELFF. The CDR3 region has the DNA TGCAGCGTTGAAACAGGGGCCTCGAACACCGGGGAGCTGTTTTTT.

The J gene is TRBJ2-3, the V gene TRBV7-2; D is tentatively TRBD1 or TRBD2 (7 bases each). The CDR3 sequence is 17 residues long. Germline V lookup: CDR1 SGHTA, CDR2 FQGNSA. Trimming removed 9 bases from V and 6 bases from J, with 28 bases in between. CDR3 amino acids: CASLNGGGGLTLDTQYF. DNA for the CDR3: TGTGCCAGTCTGAATGGGGGAGGGGGCCTAACTTTGGATACGCAGTATTTT.

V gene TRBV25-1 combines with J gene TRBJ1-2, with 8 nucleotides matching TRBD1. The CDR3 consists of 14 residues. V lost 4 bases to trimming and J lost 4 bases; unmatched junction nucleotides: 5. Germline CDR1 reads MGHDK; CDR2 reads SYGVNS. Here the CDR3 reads CASSAGQGIYGYTF. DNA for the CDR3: TGTGCCAGCAGTGCCGGACAGGGCATCTATGGCTACACCTTC.

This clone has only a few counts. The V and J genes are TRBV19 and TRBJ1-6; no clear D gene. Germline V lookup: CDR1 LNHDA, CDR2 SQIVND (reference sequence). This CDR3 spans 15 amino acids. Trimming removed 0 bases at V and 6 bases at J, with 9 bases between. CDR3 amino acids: CASSIDRLFNSPLHF. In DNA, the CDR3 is TGTGCCAGTAGTATAGATCGGCTGTTTAATTCACCCCTCCACTTT.

The CDR3 is CAISGGGTEAFF. CDR3 in DNA: TGTGCCATCAGTGGAGGGGGGACTGAAGCTTTCTTT. The chain recombines TRBV10-3 with TRBJ1-1; weak D call: TRBD1 (6 bases). The germline V gene encodes CDR1 ENHRY and CDR2 SYGVKD. V was shortened by 4 bases and J by 5 bases, with 8 bases between the two germline ends. This CDR3 spans 12 amino acids.

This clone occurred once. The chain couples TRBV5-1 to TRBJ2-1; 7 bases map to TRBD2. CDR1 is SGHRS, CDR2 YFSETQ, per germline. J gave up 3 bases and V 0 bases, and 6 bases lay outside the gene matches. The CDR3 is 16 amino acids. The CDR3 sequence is CASSLGASGRYNEQFF. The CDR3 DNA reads TGCGCCAGCAGCTTGGGGGCTAGCGGCCGCTACAATGAGCAGTTCTTC.

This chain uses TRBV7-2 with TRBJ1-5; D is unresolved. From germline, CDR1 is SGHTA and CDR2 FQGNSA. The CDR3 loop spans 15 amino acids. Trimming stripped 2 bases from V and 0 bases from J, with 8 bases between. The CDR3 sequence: CASSLYLTSNQPQHF. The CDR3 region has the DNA TGTGCCAGCAGCTTATATTTAACTAGCAATCAGCCCCAGCATTTT.

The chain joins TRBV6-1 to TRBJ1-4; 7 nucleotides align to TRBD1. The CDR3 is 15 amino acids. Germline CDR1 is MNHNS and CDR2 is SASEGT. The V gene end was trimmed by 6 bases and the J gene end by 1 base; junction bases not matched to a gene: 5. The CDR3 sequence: CASRDRERTNEKLFF. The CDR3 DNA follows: TGTGCCAGCAGAGACAGGGAAAGAACTAATGAAAAACTGTTTTTT.

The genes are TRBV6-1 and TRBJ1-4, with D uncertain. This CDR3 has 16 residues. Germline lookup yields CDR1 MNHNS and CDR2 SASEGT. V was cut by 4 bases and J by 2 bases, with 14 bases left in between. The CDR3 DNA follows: TGTGCCAGCAGTGCAACGCGGACGGCCACTAATGAAAAACTGTTTTTT. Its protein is CASSATRTATNEKLFF.

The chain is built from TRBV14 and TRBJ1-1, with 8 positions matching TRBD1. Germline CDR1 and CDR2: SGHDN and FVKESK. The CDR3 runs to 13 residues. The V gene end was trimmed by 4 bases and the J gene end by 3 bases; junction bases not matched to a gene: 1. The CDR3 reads CASSLQGDTEAFF. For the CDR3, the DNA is TGTGCCAGCAGCCTACAGGGGGACACTGAAGCTTTCTTT.

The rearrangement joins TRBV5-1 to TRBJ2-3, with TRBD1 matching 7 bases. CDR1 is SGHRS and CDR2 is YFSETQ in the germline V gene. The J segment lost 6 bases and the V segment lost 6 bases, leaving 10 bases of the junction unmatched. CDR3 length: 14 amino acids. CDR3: CASTLRTGADTQYF. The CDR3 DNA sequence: TGCGCCAGCACCCTACGGACAGGTGCGGATACGCAGTATTTT.

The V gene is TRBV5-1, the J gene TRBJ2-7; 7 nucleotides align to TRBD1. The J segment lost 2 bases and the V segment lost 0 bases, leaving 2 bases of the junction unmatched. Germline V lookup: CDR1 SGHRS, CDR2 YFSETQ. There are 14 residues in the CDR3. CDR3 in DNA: TGCGCCAGCAGCTTGGGGGGACAGACCTACGAGCAGTACTTC. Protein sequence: CASSLGGQTYEQYF.

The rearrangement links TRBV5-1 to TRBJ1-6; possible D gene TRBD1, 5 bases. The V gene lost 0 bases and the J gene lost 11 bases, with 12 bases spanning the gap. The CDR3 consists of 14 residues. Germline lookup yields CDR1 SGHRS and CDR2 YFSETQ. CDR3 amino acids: CASSLGYGGTPLHF. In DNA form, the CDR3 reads TGCGCCAGCAGCTTGGGCTACGGGGGGACACCCCTCCACTTT.

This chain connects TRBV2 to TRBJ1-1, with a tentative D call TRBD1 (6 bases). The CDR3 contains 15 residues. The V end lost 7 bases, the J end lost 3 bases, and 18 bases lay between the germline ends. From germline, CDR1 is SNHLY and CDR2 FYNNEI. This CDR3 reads CASTQLQGRYTEAFF. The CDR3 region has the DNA TGTGCCAGCACCCAACTACAGGGTCGGTACACTGAAGCTTTCTTT.

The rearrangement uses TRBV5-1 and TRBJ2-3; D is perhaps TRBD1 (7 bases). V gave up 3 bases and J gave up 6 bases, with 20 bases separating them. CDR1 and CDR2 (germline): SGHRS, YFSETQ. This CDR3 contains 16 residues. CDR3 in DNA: TGCGCCAGCAGCTGGGGGACAGCCATGGGGGGTGATACGCAGTATTTT. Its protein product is CASSWGTAMGGDTQYF. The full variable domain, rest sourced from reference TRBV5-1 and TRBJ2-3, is KAGVTQTPRYLIKTRGQQVTLSCSPISGHRSVSWYQQTPGQGLQFLFEYFSETQRNKGNFPGRFSGRQFSNSRSEMNVSTLELGDSALYLCASSWGTAMGGDTQYFGPGTRLTVL.

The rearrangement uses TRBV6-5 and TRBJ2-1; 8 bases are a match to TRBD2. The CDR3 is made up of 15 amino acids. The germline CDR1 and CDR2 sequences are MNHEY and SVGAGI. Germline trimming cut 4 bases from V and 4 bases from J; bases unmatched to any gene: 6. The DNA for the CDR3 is TGTGCCAGCAGTTCAGGACTAGCCGGGTACAATGAGCAGTTCTTC. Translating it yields CASSSGLAGYNEQFF.

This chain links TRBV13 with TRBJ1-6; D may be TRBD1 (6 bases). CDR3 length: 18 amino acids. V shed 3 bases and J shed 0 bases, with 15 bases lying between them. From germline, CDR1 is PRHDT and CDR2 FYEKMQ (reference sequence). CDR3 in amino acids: CASSLGHPRSSYNSPLHF. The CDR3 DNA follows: TGTGCCAGCAGCTTGGGACACCCCCGGAGCTCCTATAATTCACCCCTCCACTTT.

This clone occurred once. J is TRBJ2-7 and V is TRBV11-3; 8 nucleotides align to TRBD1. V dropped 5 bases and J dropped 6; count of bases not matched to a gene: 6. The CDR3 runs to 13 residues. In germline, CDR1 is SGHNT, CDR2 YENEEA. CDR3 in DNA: TGTGCCAGCAGCACCGGACAGGGTCTCGAGCAGTACTTC. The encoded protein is CASSTGQGLEQYF.